This T cell receptor (beta chain) appears in the sequencing data of a study of T cell responses to AZD1222 COVID-19 vaccine. Profiling relied on immunoSEQ multiplex PCR, and the TCRdb table lists in-frame clones only, not all of them. The sample lists more than 100,000 clones; over 90% were seen once. Between the trimmed V and J ends, which lost 2 bases and 2 bases, there was a span of 11 bases. CDR3 length: 15 amino acids. CDR1 SGHRS and CDR2 YFSETQ come from the germline V gene. The source was peripheral blood, collected on day 0 of AZD1222 vaccination. This TCR was recovered from an adult in good health. V and J are TRBV5-1 and TRBJ1-5, with D unclear. Here the CDR3 reads CASSFAPGGNQPQHF. The DNA of the CDR3 is TGCGCCAGCAGCTTTGCACCCGGTGGCAATCAGCCCCAGCATTTT.